Below are 14 T cell receptor beta chains sequenced from a single sample in a study of cytomegalovirus exposure and HLA in healthy donors. Here immunoSEQ multiplex PCR was the method, and the copy in TCRdb shows in-frame clones only, minus some. This table has around 300,000 clones, 88% appearing once. Sequenced input: PBMCs. The origin of the receptors is a young man in good health and CMV-seronegative.

In nucleotides, the CDR3 is TGTGCCAGCAGCTCGCAGGTTACCTCCTACGAGCAGTACTTC. Translation: CASSSQVTSYEQYF. The chain couples TRBV7-9 to TRBJ2-7; no clear D gene. The CDR3 contains 14 residues. Trimming left V 4 bases short and J 0 bases short, with 10 bases between. Germline CDR1 SEHNR, CDR2 FQNEAQ (reference sequence).

The rearrangement joins TRBV5-4 to TRBJ1-2; the match to TRBD1 covers 8 bases. This CDR3 has 15 amino acids. The germline V gene has CDR1 SGHNT and CDR2 YYREEE (reference sequence). Unmatched junction bases numbered 4, after V lost 3 bases and J lost 0 bases. The CDR3 region is CASSSGTGSNYGYTF. The CDR3 nucleotides read TGTGCCAGCAGCTCTGGGACAGGATCTAACTATGGCTACACCTTC.

This chain connects TRBV6-6 to TRBJ1-5; D may be TRBD1 (5 bases). The CDR3 extends over 15 amino acids. V was clipped by 7 bases and J by 0 bases, with 13 bases between them. Germline values: CDR1 MNHNY, CDR2 SVGAGI (reference sequence). CDR3: CASTSQGYSNQPQHF. The CDR3 nucleotides read TGTGCCAGCACGTCTCAGGGTTATAGCAATCAGCCCCAGCATTTT.

As concerns this clone: Within the sample, other DNA sequences also encode this same CDR3. The chain joins TRBV7-9 to TRBJ1-1, with no clear D. CDR3 length: 14 amino acids. Looked up from germline, CDR1 is SEHNR and CDR2 is FQNEAQ (reference sequence). Trimming took 1 base from V and 2 from J, leaving 8 bases between them. CDR3 DNA sequence: TGTGCCAGCAGCTTAGTGGGGAGAAACACTGAAGCTTTCTTT. It codes for CASSLVGRNTEAFF.

V usage is TRBV4-1 and J usage is TRBJ2-1; the match to TRBD1 covers 8 bases. The CDR3 totals 13 residues. V dropped 6 bases and J dropped 5; count of bases not matched to a gene: 3. Germline values: CDR1 MGHRA, CDR2 YSYEKL. The CDR3 coding sequence is TGCGCCAGCAGGCGGACAGGGAACAATGAGCAGTTCTTC. It encodes CASRRTGNNEQFF.

The chain recombines TRBV11-2 with TRBJ2-1; the match to TRBD1 covers 10 bases. The germline CDR1 and CDR2 sequences are SGHAT and FQNNGV. Trimming at V came to 1 base and at J to 8 bases, leaving 5 bases not matched to a gene. This CDR3 has 15 amino acids. The CDR3 DNA sequence: TGTGCCAGCAGCTTAGTTGTGACAGGGGGCCATGAGCAGTTCTTC. Residues: CASSLVVTGGHEQFF.

This sequence joins TRBV13 and TRBJ2-7; 7 nucleotides match TRBD1. V gave up 5 bases and J gave up 0 bases; unmatched junction bases: 4. Germline CDR1 reads PRHDT; CDR2 reads FYEKMQ (reference sequence). The CDR3 covers 14 residues. CDR3 residues: CASSPGTASYEQYF. CDR3 coding DNA: TGTGCCAGCAGCCCAGGGACAGCCTCCTACGAGCAGTACTTC.

The chain links TRBV13 to TRBJ2-7, with 11 bases lining up with TRBD2. The CDR3 is made up of 15 amino acids. Trimming took 6 bases from V and 3 from J; bases not matched to a gene: 7. Germline V gives CDR1 PRHDT, CDR2 FYEKMQ (reference sequence). DNA of the CDR3: TGTGCCAGCAGTTTTAGCGGGGGGGCATACTACGAGCAGTACTTC. Protein product: CASSFSGGAYYEQYF.

CDR3 coding DNA: TGTGCCAGCAGCCGGCTGGGGGGTGGTTACTACGAGCAGTACTTC. This codes for CASSRLGGGYYEQYF. The V and J genes are TRBV14 and TRBJ2-7; possibly TRBD2 for D (6 bases). The CDR3 is 15 residues long. Trimming cost V 4 bases and J 3 bases, with 16 bases left between them. The germline gives CDR1 SGHDN, CDR2 FVKESK.

The CDR3 here is CASSLGGVNYGYTF. CDR3 nucleotides: TGTGCCAGCAGCTTAGGGGGAGTTAACTATGGCTACACCTTC. The chain has TRBV7-9 and TRBJ1-2; D not resolved. From germline, CDR1 is SEHNR and CDR2 FQNEAQ (reference sequence). Trimming left V 1 base short and J 1 base short, with 7 bases between. CDR3 length: 14 amino acids. Supplemented by reference TRBV7-9 and TRBJ1-2, the full variable domain reads DTGVSQNPRHKITKRGQNVTFRCDPISEHNRLYWYRQTLGQGPEFLTYFQNEAQLEKSRLLSDRFSAERPKGSFSTLEIQRTEQGDSAMYLCASSLGGVNYGYTFGSGTRLTVV.

This chain joins TRBV5-4 and TRBJ2-7, with 9 bases that match TRBD1. The trim removed 0 bases at V and 5 bases at J, leaving 6 bases unmatched. The CDR3 covers 15 residues. Germline V gives CDR1 SGHNT, CDR2 YYREEE (reference sequence). CDR3 residues: CASSLAGTGYHEQYF. The CDR3, as DNA: TGTGCCAGCAGCTTGGCGGGGACAGGGTACCACGAGCAGTACTTC. The entire variable domain, with the rest obtained from reference TRBV5-4 and TRBJ2-7, is as follows: ETGVTQSPTHLIKTRGQQVTLRCSSQSGHNTVSWYQQALGQGPQFIFQYYREEENGRGNFPPRFSGLQFPNYSSELNVNALELDDSALYLCASSLAGTGYHEQYFGPGTRLTVT.

J is TRBJ2-2 and V is TRBV7-9; 9 nucleotides align to TRBD1. CDR3 length equals 19 residues. With 5 bases clipped from V and 0 bases from J, the junction kept 13 bases outside the gene matches. Germline V gene sequence: CDR1 SEHNR, CDR2 FQNEAQ (reference sequence). CDR3 protein: CASSGTGTGLNANTGELFF. In DNA form, the CDR3 reads TGTGCCAGCAGCGGCACCGGGACAGGGCTTAACGCGAACACCGGGGAGCTGTTTTTT.

The J gene is TRBJ1-1, the V gene TRBV7-6, with D tentatively TRBD1 (6 bases). Trimming shortened V by 6 bases and J by 3 bases, and 17 bases separated the two germline ends. This CDR3 has 15 amino acids. CDR1 and CDR2 (germline): SGHVS, FNYEAQ. The CDR3 reads CASRRPGDPDTEAFF. CDR3 DNA sequence: TGTGCCAGCAGAAGGCCAGGGGACCCCGACACTGAAGCTTTCTTT.

This chain joins TRBV19 and TRBJ2-7; no reliable D call. Trimming cost V 5 bases and J 3 bases, with 8 bases left between them. Germline V gene sequence: CDR1 LNHDA, CDR2 SQIVND (reference sequence). CDR3 size: 12 residues. The CDR3: CASSSSGYEQYF. The DNA for the CDR3 is TGTGCCAGTAGTTCTTCAGGCTACGAGCAGTACTTC.